This paragraph covers one T cell receptor (beta chain) sequence. Its antigen is not known. TCRdb's table, derived via immunoSEQ multiplex PCR, lists solely in-frame clones and lacks some. The sample holds roughly 250,000 clones, approximately 84% seen once. The record originates from a study of Tregs in tolerant kidney transplant recipients. Notes on the study in general: Few patients were studied, so findings need validation in larger groups.

CD4+CD25+CD127- Tregs, CD4+CD25- non-Tregs, CD4 and CD8 cells were sorted. Germline V gene lookup returns CDR1 SGDLS and CDR2 YYNGEE. Trimming pared 4 bases from V and 5 bases from J, leaving 21 bases between. CDR3 length: 17 residues. This sequence was found in a human donor in good health. The rearrangement links TRBV9 to TRBJ2-2; D is unclear. Sample: CD4+ T cells from blood. The CDR3 spells CASSPSGVLIDTGELFF. The CDR3 DNA sequence: TGTGCCAGCAGCCCGAGTGGGGTATTAATCGATACCGGGGAGCTGTTTTTT.